The 11 T cell receptor beta chains in this list originate from one sample, sequenced in a study of cytomegalovirus exposure and HLA in healthy donors. PCR employed 60 Vbeta and 13 Jbeta primers. Sequenced by immunoSEQ multiplex PCR; TCRdb stores in-frame clones only, minus some. The sample has 100,000 to 150,000 clones, 17% seen once. Sequencing used PBMCs. Receptors were obtained from a female donor in good health and CMV-seropositive.

This rearrangement joins TRBV19 to TRBJ1-2; D not resolved. The CDR3 totals 12 residues. CDR1 and CDR2 (germline): LNHDA, SQIVND (reference sequence). Between the trimmed V and J ends, which lost 7 bases and 4 bases, there was a span of 10 bases. The CDR3 coding sequence is TGTGCCAGTACGGGGTTCGGCTATGGCTACACCTTC. This sequence encodes CASTGFGYGYTF.

The chain joins TRBV9 to TRBJ2-7, with D perhaps matching TRBD1 (6 bases). Germline lookup yields CDR1 SGDLS and CDR2 YYNGEE. Deletions cut 0 bases from V and 6 bases from J, with 16 bases between. CDR3 length: 15 residues. The chain's CDR3 is CASSVDGREGGEQYF. The CDR3 bases are TGTGCCAGCAGCGTAGATGGCAGGGAAGGGGGCGAGCAGTACTTC.

The J gene is TRBJ2-6, the V gene TRBV28; maybe TRBD1 (5 bases). Germline V CDR1 and CDR2: MDHEN, SYDVKM. This CDR3 comprises 17 residues. The V and J ends lost 5 bases and 2 bases respectively, with 16 bases between them. This chain's CDR3 is CASSPGQGLPGANVLTF. CDR3 nucleotide sequence: TGTGCCAGCAGTCCTGGACAAGGGCTGCCTGGGGCCAACGTCCTGACTTTC.

This clone was detected a few times. This chain connects TRBV5-4 to TRBJ2-2, with 8 bases fitting TRBD1. V was pared by 4 bases and J by 6 bases, with 5 bases of the junction left unmatched. This CDR3 spans 14 amino acids. From germline, CDR1 is SGHNT and CDR2 YYREEE (reference sequence). The CDR3 DNA follows: TGTGCCAGCAGCCTGGACAGGGCCTCCGGGGAGCTGTTTTTT. Its translation is CASSLDRASGELFF.

This clone came up a few times. This chain uses TRBV5-1 with TRBJ2-3; 7 nucleotides match TRBD2. In germline, CDR1 is SGHRS, CDR2 YFSETQ. This CDR3 comprises 14 residues. V lost 2 bases and J lost 5; bases outside the gene matches: 5. The CDR3 DNA reads TGCGCCAGCAGCTTAGCGGGAACTCTAGATACGCAGTATTTT. It codes for CASSLAGTLDTQYF.

This clone appeared a few times. The genes are TRBV6-1 and TRBJ1-5; 11 nucleotides line up with TRBD1. Germline CDR1 reads MNHNS; CDR2 reads SASEGT. V lost 3 bases, J lost 9 bases, and 10 bases stayed unmatched. This CDR3 has 16 residues. CDR3 region: CASSEGQGEARWPQHF. The DNA of the CDR3 is TGTGCCAGCAGTGAGGGACAGGGGGAGGCCCGGTGGCCCCAGCATTTT.

The J gene is TRBJ2-7, the V gene TRBV28, with 8 bases identical to TRBD2. The junction had 15 bases not matched to a gene; V was cut back by 5 bases and J by 0 bases. CDR1 is MDHEN, CDR2 SYDVKM, per germline. The CDR3 consists of 18 residues. CDR3 in amino acids: CASSPLPTGLGISYEQYF. Written as DNA, the CDR3 is TGTGCCAGCAGTCCGTTACCCACGGGACTAGGAATCTCCTACGAGCAGTACTTC.

This clone showed up just a few times. J is TRBJ1-1 and V is TRBV28; possibly TRBD1 for D (6 bases). CDR1 MDHEN and CDR2 SYDVKM come from the germline V gene. The ends were cut back, 5 bases at V and 2 bases at J, with 12 bases in the middle. The CDR3 spans 14 residues. CDR3: CASSPGTSNTEAFF. CDR3 in DNA: TGTGCCAGCAGTCCCGGGACAAGCAACACTGAAGCTTTCTTT.

The V gene is TRBV2, the J gene TRBJ1-2; 9 nucleotides line up with TRBD1. V trimming: 4 bases; J trimming: 2 bases; junction bases outside the gene matches: 5. This CDR3 spans 15 amino acids. CDR1 and CDR2 from the germline V gene are SNHLY and FYNNEI. The CDR3 loop reads CASSGGQGSNYGYTF. The CDR3 DNA follows: TGTGCCAGCAGTGGGGGACAGGGTTCCAACTATGGCTACACCTTC.

This clone has a count of ten or more. The J gene is TRBJ1-5, the V gene TRBV6-6; tentatively, D is TRBD1 (5 bases). The CDR3 is 13 amino acids. Trimming left V 6 bases short and J 7 bases short, with 13 bases between. Germline V gene data show CDR1 as MNHNY and CDR2 as SVGAGI (reference sequence). The CDR3 reads CASSPNQGQPQHF. CDR3 nucleotide sequence: TGTGCCAGCAGCCCGAACCAGGGACAGCCCCAGCATTTT.

This clone was observed a handful of times. The rearrangement uses TRBV5-1 and TRBJ2-7; TRBD1 matches 7 bases. The CDR3 sequence is 14 residues long. The J segment lost 2 bases and the V segment lost 1 base, leaving 3 bases of the junction unmatched. Germline V lookup: CDR1 SGHRS, CDR2 YFSETQ. This CDR3 is CASSLLTGAYEQYF. In DNA, the CDR3 is TGCGCCAGCAGCTTGTTAACAGGGGCCTACGAGCAGTACTTC.